This is a list of T cell receptor beta chains from one sample in a study of sequential checkpoint blockade in melanoma. The assay was immunoSEQ multiplex PCR, and TCRdb's table has in-frame clones only and misses some. The sample carries about 17,000 clones, around 70% recorded once. Sequenced material: CD8+ T cells sorted from blood (inferred from file names), taken from a patient given nivolumab and ipilimumab in sequence. These receptors originate from a human donor with melanoma. Both conserved end residues are part of each CDR3. The D gene is left open where the match is weak. A row's size may be missing; if present it is once, few, many or a size class.

abundance,d_gene,j_gene,v_gene,len,CDR3aa,CDR3nt
NA,NA,TRBJ2-3,TRBV9,15,CASSLMAGGTDTQYF,TGTGCCAGCAGCCTAATGGCTGGAGGCACAGATACGCAGTATTTT
NA,TRBD1,TRBJ1-1,TRBV5-6,14,CASSFDRVNTEAFF,TGTGCCAGCAGTTTTGACAGGGTCAACACTGAAGCTTTCTTT
NA,TRBD2,TRBJ2-7,TRBV19,17,CASSVGSGVSFPYEQYF,TGTGCCAGTAGCGTGGGTAGCGGGGTTTCTTTTCCCTACGAGCAGTACTTC
NA,NA,TRBJ1-5,TRBV7-9,15,CASSSTQGGNQPQHF,TGTGCCAGCAGCTCGACCCAAGGAGGCAATCAGCCCCAGCATTTT
few,TRBD2,TRBJ2-3,TRBV7-9,17,CASSTPGLAGVTDTQYF,TGTGCCAGCAGCACTCCGGGACTAGCGGGGGTCACAGATACGCAGTATTTT
NA,NA,TRBJ1-5,TRBV21-1,16,CASTPGGLSSNQPQHF,TGTGCCAGCACCCCTGGAGGACTCTCTAGCAATCAGCCCCAGCATTTT
NA,NA,TRBJ1-1,TRBV28,14,CASSLSAGYTEAFF,TGTGCCAGCAGTTTATCGGCGGGGTACACTGAAGCTTTCTTT
NA,TRBD1,TRBJ1-3,TRBV19,15,CASSSTGGSGNTIYF,TGTGCCAGTAGTTCCACAGGGGGCAGTGGAAACACCATATATTTT
NA,NA,TRBJ1-1,TRBV9,12,CASSSWNTEAFF,TGTGCCAGCTCCTCCTGGAACACTGAAGCTTTCTTT
NA,NA,TRBJ1-5,TRBV6-6,14,CASSYAGNNQPQHF,TGTGCCAGCAGTTATGCAGGGAACAATCAGCCCCAGCATTTT
large,TRBD2,TRBJ2-3,TRBV4-2,19,CASSQDLGLAVRGGDTQYF,TGTGCCAGCAGCCAAGATCTGGGGCTAGCGGTCCGGGGAGGAGATACGCAGTATTTT
NA,TRBD1,TRBJ1-5,TRBV28,15,CASSHVRTGRQPQHF,TGTGCCAGCAGTCACGTCAGGACAGGGAGGCAGCCCCAGCATTTT
once,TRBD2,TRBJ2-7,TRBV13,14,CASSFYGLAAEQYF,TGTGCCAGCAGCTTCTACGGACTAGCGGCCGAGCAGTACTTC
NA,TRBD1,TRBJ1-2,TRBV7-9,13,CASSPDRWYGYTF,TGTGCCAGCAGCCCGGACAGGTGGTATGGCTACACCTTC
once,NA,TRBJ2-7,TRBV30,13,CAWALGFTYEQYF,TGTGCCTGGGCACTAGGGTTCACCTACGAGCAGTACTTC
few,NA,TRBJ1-2,TRBV13,15,CASSPVGGRDYGYTF,TGTGCCAGCAGCCCCGTCGGGGGGCGCGACTATGGCTACACCTTC
few,NA,TRBJ1-3,TRBV6-4,17,CASSYRGQTSSGNTIYF,TGTGCCAGCAGTTACAGAGGACAGACTTCTTCTGGAAACACCATATATTTT
NA,NA,TRBJ2-7,TRBV7-2,15,CASSVDSDEIYEQYF,TGTGCCAGCAGCGTTGATAGTGATGAAATCTACGAGCAGTACTTC
NA,TRBD1,TRBJ1-4,TRBV18,17,CASSPQGQGARDEKLFF,TGTGCCAGCTCACCACAAGGACAGGGGGCTCGGGATGAAAAACTGTTTTTT
NA,NA,TRBJ1-3,TRBV7-9,12,CASSLGGNTIYF,TGTGCCAGCAGCTTAGGCGGGAACACCATATATTTT
NA,NA,TRBJ1-3,TRBV5-1,13,CASSLAGGNTIYF,TGCGCCAGCAGCTTGGCCGGTGGAAACACCATATATTTT
NA,NA,TRBJ1-2,TRBV27,14,CASSLSSGSEGYTF,TGTGCCAGCAGTTTATCGTCGGGGTCAGAGGGCTACACCTTC
few,NA,TRBJ2-7,TRBV6-4,10,CATPPNEQYF,TGTGCCACCCCACCTAACGAGCAGTACTTC
NA,NA,TRBJ2-1,TRBV28,14,CASSLGGLGNEQFF,TGTGCCAGCAGTTTGGGGGGGCTAGGCAATGAGCAGTTCTTC
NA,TRBD2,TRBJ2-7,TRBV11-3,12,CASGLAAYEQYF,TGTGCCAGCGGCCTAGCGGCCTACGAGCAGTACTTC
NA,TRBD1,TRBJ1-2,TRBV28,16,CASSPDRYPSNYGYTF,TGTGCCAGCAGTCCGGACAGGTACCCCTCTAACTATGGCTACACCTTC
NA,TRBD1,TRBJ1-2,TRBV14,16,CASSETGMGMGYGYTF,TGTGCCAGCAGCGAGACAGGGATGGGAATGGGCTATGGCTACACCTTC
NA,TRBD2,TRBJ2-7,TRBV7-8,17,CASSSGLAGGLSSEQYF,TGTGCCAGCAGCTCGGGACTAGCGGGAGGGCTGTCCTCCGAGCAGTACTTC
NA,TRBD1,TRBJ1-1,TRBV6-5,13,CASKWDRETEAFF,TGTGCCAGCAAATGGGACAGGGAGACTGAAGCTTTCTTT
NA,TRBD1,TRBJ2-7,TRBV6-1,14,CASSEGDRGYEQYF,TGTGCCAGCAGTGAAGGGGACAGGGGATACGAGCAGTACTTC
medium-sized,NA,TRBJ2-7,TRBV11-2,13,CASSGTTGNEQYF,TGTGCCAGCAGCGGAACGACAGGAAACGAGCAGTACTTC
few,NA,TRBJ1-5,TRBV7-3,17,CASSLGGGVDSNQPQHF,TGTGCCAGCAGCTTAGGGGGAGGAGTGGATAGCAATCAGCCCCAGCATTTT
few,NA,TRBJ1-6,TRBV14,15,CASSPLSTPGAERHF,TGTGCCAGCAGTCCCCTGAGCACTCCGGGAGCAGAGAGGCACTTT
NA,NA,TRBJ2-3,TRBV7-9,12,CASSLGEDTQYF,TGTGCCAGCAGCTTAGGGGAGGATACGCAGTATTTT
NA,NA,TRBJ1-2,TRBV27,11,CATRGGGGYTF,TGTGCCACCCGGGGGGGAGGTGGCTACACCTTC
NA,TRBD1,TRBJ1-2,TRBV2,17,CASSEPSDDRGAYGYTF,TGTGCCAGCAGTGAACCTTCAGATGACAGGGGCGCCTATGGCTACACCTTC
NA,NA,TRBJ2-7,TRBV19,10,CATQGTSLYF,TGTGCCACCCAGGGGACCTCGTTGTACTTC
NA,TRBD1,TRBJ1-5,TRBV27,14,CASREGQSNQPQHF,TGTGCCAGCAGAGAGGGACAGAGCAATCAGCCCCAGCATTTT
NA,TRBD1,TRBJ1-4,TRBV19,17,CASSIVHRTGANEKLFF,TGTGCCAGTAGTATAGTCCACCGGACAGGAGCTAATGAAAAACTGTTTTTT
NA,TRBD1,TRBJ1-1,TRBV9,14,CASSVGDRDTEAFF,TGTGCCAGCAGCGTAGGGGACAGGGACACTGAAGCTTTCTTT
once,TRBD2,TRBJ2-7,TRBV30,15,CAWSVRGSWGGEQYF,TGTGCCTGGAGTGTACGGGGTAGCTGGGGGGGGGAGCAGTACTTC
NA,NA,TRBJ1-1,TRBV29-1,12,CSVPQGNTEAFF,TGCAGCGTCCCTCAGGGGAACACTGAAGCTTTCTTT
NA,NA,TRBJ2-7,TRBV7-6,13,CASSPLANYEQYF,TGTGCCAGCAGCCCTCTAGCGAACTACGAGCAGTACTTC
NA,NA,TRBJ2-1,TRBV10-2,14,CASLRDWSYNEQFF,TGCGCCAGCCTGAGGGACTGGTCCTACAATGAGCAGTTCTTC
NA,TRBD2,TRBJ2-7,TRBV11-2,14,CASSHGGLAYEQYF,TGTGCCAGCAGCCACGGGGGGTTAGCCTACGAGCAGTACTTC
NA,NA,TRBJ1-4,TRBV7-9,15,CASSLGEDIREKLFF,TGTGCCAGCAGCTTAGGAGAAGATATTCGGGAAAAACTGTTTTTT